This T cell receptor (beta chain) was profiled in a study of blood T cell repertoires in COVID-19. Study as a whole: Sources were T cells, B-cell-depleted T cells, or PBMCs; the material itself was cDNA or gDNA.

Germline-derived CDR1 and CDR2 are SGDLS and YYNGEE. The CDR3 has 12 amino acids. The ends were cut back, 4 bases at V and 8 bases at J, with 10 bases in the middle. Measured with immunoSEQ multiplex PCR; TCRdb has only the in-frame clones, and not every one. The repertoire consists of 140,000 or so clones, with about 88% occurring once and the leading ten covering roughly 2.5%. This clone was counted a few times. The chain is built from TRBV9 and TRBJ1-3; maybe TRBD1 (6 bases). The receptor was isolated from a human donor with COVID-19, enrolled during active disease. The donor label of this sample is uncertain. Source material: peripheral blood. CDR3 bases: TGTGCCAGCAGCATTTCAGGGGACACCATATATTTT. Amino acid sequence: CASSISGDTIYF.